Here is one T cell receptor beta chain with its context. No antigen is known for it. PCR amplification relied on 60 Vbeta primers (plus 13 Jbeta primers). The assay was immunoSEQ multiplex PCR, and TCRdb's table has in-frame clones only and misses some. This table holds 220,000 or so clones, 82% found once. The germline CDR1 and CDR2 sequences are SGHVS and FNYEAQ. The CDR3 totals 16 residues. Trimming left V 5 bases short and J 2 bases short, with 17 bases between. The entry originates in a study of cytomegalovirus exposure and HLA in healthy donors. Notes on the study in general: Reported performance of the classifier showed diagnosis of cytomegalovirus status with high specificity and sensitivity. Earlier analysis found most TCR beta V segments productive about 90% or about 30% of the time.

This sequence joins TRBV7-6 and TRBJ2-3; possible D gene TRBD1, 6 bases. The TCR sequence derives from a woman aged 40 to 50 in good health and CMV-seronegative. Source material: PBMCs. The CDR3 DNA reads TGTGCCAGCAGCCCCCGGGACAAACCCTACACAGATACGCAGTATTTT. Protein sequence: CASSPRDKPYTDTQYF. Looking up the rest from reference TRBV7-6 and TRBJ2-3 gives the full variable domain: GAGVSQSPRYKVTKRGQDVALRCDPISGHVSLYWYRQALGQGPEFLTYFNYEAQQDKSGLPNDRFSAERPEGSISTLTIQRTEQRDSAMYRCASSPRDKPYTDTQYFGPGTRLTVL.